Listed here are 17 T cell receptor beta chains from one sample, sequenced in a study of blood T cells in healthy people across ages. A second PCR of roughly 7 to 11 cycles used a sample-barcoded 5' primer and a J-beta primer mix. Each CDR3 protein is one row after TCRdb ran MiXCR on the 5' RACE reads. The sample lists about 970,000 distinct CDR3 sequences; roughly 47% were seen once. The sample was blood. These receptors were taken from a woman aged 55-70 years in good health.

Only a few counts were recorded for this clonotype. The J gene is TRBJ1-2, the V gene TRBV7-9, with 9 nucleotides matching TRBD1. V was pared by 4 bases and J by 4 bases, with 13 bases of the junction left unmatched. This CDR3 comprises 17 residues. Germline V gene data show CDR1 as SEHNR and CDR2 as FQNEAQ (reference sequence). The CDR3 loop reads CASSYPGQGDVGYGYTF. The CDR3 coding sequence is TGTGCCAGCAGCTACCCGGGACAGGGCGACGTGGGCTATGGCTACACCTTC.

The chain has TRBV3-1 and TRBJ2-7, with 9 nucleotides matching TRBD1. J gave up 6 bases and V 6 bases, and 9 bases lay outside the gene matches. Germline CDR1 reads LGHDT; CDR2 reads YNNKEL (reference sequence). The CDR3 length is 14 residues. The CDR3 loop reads CASSTLGTGTEQYF. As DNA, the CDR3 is TGTGCCAGCAGTACACTCGGGACAGGGACCGAGCAGTACTTC.

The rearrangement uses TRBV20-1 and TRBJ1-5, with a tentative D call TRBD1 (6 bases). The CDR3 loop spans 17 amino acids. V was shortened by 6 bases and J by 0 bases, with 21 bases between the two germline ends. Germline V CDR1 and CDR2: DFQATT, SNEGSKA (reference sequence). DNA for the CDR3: TGCAGTGCCCGGGGGGGGACAACTGTTTATAGCAATCAGCCCCAGCATTTT. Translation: CSARGGTTVYSNQPQHF.

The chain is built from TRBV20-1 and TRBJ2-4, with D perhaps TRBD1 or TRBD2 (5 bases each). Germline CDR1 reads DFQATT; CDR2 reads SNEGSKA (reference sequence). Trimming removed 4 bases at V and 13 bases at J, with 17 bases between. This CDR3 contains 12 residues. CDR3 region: CSANLPGTTQYF. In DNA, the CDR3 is TGCAGTGCTAATCTCCCTGGGACCACCCAGTACTTC.

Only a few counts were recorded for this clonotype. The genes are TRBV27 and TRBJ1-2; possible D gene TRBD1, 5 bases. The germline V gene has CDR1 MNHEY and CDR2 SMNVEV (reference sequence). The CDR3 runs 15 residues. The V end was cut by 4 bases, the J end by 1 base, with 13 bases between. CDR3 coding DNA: TGTGCCAGCAGTTCGTTAGGGGCTTATAACTATGGCTACACCTTC. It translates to CASSSLGAYNYGYTF.

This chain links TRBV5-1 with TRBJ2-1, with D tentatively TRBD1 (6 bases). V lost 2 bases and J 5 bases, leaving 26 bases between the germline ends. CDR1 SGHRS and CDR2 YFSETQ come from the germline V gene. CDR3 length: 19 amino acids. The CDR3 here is CASSLGLQGIVPNNNEQFF. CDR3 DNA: TGCGCCAGCAGCTTAGGATTACAGGGCATCGTCCCAAATAACAATGAGCAGTTCTTC.

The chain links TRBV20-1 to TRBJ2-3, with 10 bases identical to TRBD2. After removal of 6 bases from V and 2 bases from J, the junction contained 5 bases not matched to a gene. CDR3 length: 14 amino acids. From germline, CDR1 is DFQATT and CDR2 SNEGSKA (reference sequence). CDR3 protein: CSAQSGRDTDTQYF. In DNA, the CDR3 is TGCAGTGCCCAAAGCGGGAGGGACACAGATACGCAGTATTTT.

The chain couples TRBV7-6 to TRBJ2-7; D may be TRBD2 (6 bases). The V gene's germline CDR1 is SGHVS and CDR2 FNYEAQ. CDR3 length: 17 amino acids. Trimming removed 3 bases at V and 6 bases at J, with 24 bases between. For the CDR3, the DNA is TGTGCCAGCAGCTTCCCTCTGGGCCCGGGAGACTCTTCCGAGCAGTACTTC. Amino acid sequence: CASSFPLGPGDSSEQYF.

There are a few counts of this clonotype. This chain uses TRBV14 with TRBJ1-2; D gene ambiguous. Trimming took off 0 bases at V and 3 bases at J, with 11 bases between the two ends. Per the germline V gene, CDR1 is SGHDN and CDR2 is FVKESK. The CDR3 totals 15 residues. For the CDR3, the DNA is TGTGCCAGCAGCCAAGATTTCCTTGACCACTATGGCTACACCTTC. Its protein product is CASSQDFLDHYGYTF.

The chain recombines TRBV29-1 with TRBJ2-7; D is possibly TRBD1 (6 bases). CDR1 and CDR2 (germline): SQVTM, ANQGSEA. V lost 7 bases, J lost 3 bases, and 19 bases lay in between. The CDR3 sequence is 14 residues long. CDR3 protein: CSAGTTGKSYEQYF. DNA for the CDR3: TGCAGCGCAGGTACAACAGGGAAAAGCTACGAGCAGTACTTC.

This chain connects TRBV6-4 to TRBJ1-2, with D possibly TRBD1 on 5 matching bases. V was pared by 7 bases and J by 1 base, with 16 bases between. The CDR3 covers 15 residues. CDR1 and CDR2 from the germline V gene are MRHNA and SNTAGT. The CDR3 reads CASTLSPQVNYGYTF. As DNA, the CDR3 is TGTGCCAGCACCCTAAGCCCACAGGTTAACTATGGCTACACCTTC.

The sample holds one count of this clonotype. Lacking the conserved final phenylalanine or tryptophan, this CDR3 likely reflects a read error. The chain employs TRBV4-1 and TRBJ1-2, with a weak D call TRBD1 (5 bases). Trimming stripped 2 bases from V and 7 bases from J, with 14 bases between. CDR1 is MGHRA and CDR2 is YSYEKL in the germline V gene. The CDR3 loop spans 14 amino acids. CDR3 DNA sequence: TGCGCCAGCAGCCAATCGGGGGTAGTAAGTGGCTACACCTTA. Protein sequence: CASSQSGVVSGYTL.

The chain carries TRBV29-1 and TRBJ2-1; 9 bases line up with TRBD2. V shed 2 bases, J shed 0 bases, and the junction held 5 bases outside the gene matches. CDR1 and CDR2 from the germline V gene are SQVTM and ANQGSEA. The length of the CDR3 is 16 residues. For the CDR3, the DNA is TGCAGCGTTGAAAATCTAGCGGGAAGCTCCTACAATGAGCAGTTCTTC. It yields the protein CSVENLAGSSYNEQFF.

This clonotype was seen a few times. The CDR3 region is CASSFSGTGYSDTQYF. The CDR3 DNA follows: TGTGCCAGCAGCTTTTCGGGGACAGGGTATTCAGATACGCAGTATTTT. The rearrangement joins TRBV7-2 to TRBJ2-3; 9 nucleotides match TRBD1. The J segment lost 4 bases and the V segment lost 3 bases, leaving 8 bases of the junction unmatched. CDR3 length: 16 residues. Per germline, CDR1 SGHTA and CDR2 FQGNSA.

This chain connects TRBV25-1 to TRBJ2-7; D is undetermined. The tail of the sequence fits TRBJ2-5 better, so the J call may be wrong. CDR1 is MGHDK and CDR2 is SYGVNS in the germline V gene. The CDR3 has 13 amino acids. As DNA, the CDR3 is TGTGCCAGCAGTGATTCCTTTCGGGAGACCCAGTACTTC. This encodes CASSDSFRETQYF.

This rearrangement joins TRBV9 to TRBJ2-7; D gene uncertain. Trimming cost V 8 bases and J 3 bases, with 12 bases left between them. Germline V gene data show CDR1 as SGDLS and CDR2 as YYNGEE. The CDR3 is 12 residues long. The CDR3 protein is CARPEHSYEQYF. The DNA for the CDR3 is TGTGCCAGACCGGAGCATAGCTACGAGCAGTACTTC. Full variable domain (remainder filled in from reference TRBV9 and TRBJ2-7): DSGVTQTPKHLITATGQRVTLRCSPRSGDLSVYWYQQSLDQGLQFLIQYYNGEERAKGNILERFSAQQFPDLHSELNLSSLELGDSALYFCARPEHSYEQYFGPGTRLTVT.

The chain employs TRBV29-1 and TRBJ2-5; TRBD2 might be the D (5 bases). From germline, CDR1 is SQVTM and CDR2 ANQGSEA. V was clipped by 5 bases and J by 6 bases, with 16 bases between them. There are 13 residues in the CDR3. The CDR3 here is CSVRASNTQTQYF. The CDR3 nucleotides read TGCAGCGTTCGGGCTAGCAATACGCAGACCCAGTACTTC. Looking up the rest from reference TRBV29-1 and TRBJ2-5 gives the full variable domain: SAVISQKPSRDICQRGTSLTIQCQVDSQVTMMFWYRQQPGQSLTLIATANQGSEATYESGFVIDKFPISRPNLTFSTLTVSNMSPEDSSIYLCSVRASNTQTQYFGPGTRLLVL.